This T cell receptor (beta chain) stems from a study of blood T cell repertoires in COVID-19 (dated by TCRdb to 2018 to 2021). Some background on the complete study: Samples covering the acute and convalescent phases of COVID-19 were provided by collaborators in the United States, Italy and Spain. The material from the prospective study consisted of cDNA or gDNA derived from T cells, B-cell-depleted T cells, or PBMCs. HLA class I and class II types, where available, came from metadata supplied by the sample provider rather than from assay-based typing. Samples were obtained from the ongoing ImmuneRACE study (first 160 participants) and from approximately 1,200 subjects provided by 6 global collaborators. The sample metadata nearly always contained a de-identified subject ID, COVID-19 status, age in years and sex. Subjects who had been exposed to COVID-19, were actively infected with it, or had recovered from it provided the deeply sampled blood TCRbeta repertoires that made up the dataset. The repertoires were released in a freely available public database meant as a resource for research on the immune response to SARS-CoV-2. Broad study findings and their caveats: How much clinical and demographic metadata was included differed by source and by participant, and the metadata was provided uncurated.

Here V drops 5 bases and J drops 1 base, and the junction holds 5 bases not matched to any gene. The germline V gene encodes CDR1 GTSNPN and CDR2 SVGIG (reference sequence). The CDR3 starts with the cysteine, ends with the phenylalanine, and has 14 residues. Only the CDR3 DNA is retained, 42 bases long and in frame from the first base. TCRbeta CDR3 regions were amplified from genomic DNA by means of the immunoSEQ Assay, a bias-controlled multiplex PCR. The original methods were these. The number of nucleated cells in each sample was estimated from the amplification of reference gene primers within the assay. To quantify the absolute abundance of each unique TCRbeta CDR3 rearrangement, sequence reads were collapsed and filtered. For each sample, productive Simpson clonality was calculated as the square root of Simpson's diversity index over productive rearrangements. TCRdb took this table from immuneACCESS and kept in-frame rearrangements with V and J called. Such tables lack part of the clones; where checked against another copy, unresolved V genes explain under half of the gap, and the rest is unexplained. From that table come the V and J calls and clone size; the DNA was used to work out D and trimming. This sample has about 170,000 clones in its table, and 90% to 95% of those were observed once. Of the sample, 0.5% to 0.6% is held by the ten largest clones.

Notes on this clone: Its antigen target is currently unknown. Per-nucleotide qualities are absent, and no much larger clonotype sits a single base away.

Collaborating institutions collected whole blood in K2EDTA tubes following their own protocols. For TCRbeta analysis, collaborators shipped samples as frozen whole blood, isolated PBMCs, or DNA extracted from either of those sample types. The sequenced material came from peripheral blood. This chain is built from TRBV30 and TRBJ2-3, and 8 junctional nucleotides match TRBD1. The clonotype comes from a man aged 50 or older with acute or convalescent COVID-19. The nucleotide sequence reads as follows: TGTGCCTGGGGTAAGACAGGGGGCACAGATACGCAGTATTTT. This is translated as CAWGKTGGTDTQYF.